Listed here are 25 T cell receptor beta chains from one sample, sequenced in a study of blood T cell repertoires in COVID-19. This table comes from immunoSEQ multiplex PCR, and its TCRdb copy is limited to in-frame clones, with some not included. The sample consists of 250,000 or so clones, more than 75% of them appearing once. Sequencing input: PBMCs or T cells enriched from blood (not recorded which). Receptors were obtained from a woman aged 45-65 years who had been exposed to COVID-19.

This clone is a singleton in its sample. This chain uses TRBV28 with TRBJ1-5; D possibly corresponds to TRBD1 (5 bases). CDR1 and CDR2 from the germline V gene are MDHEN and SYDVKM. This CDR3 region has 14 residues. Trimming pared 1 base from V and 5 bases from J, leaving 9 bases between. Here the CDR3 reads CASSLFQGDQPQHF. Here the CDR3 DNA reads TGTGCCAGCAGTTTATTCCAGGGCGATCAGCCCCAGCATTTT.

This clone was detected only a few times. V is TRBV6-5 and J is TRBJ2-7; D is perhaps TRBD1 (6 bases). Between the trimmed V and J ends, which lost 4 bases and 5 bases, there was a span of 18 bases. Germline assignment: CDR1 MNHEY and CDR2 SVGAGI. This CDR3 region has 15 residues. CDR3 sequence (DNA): TGTGCCAGCAGTTTCACTCCAGGGGCTGGCCACGAGCAGTACTTC. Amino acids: CASSFTPGAGHEQYF.

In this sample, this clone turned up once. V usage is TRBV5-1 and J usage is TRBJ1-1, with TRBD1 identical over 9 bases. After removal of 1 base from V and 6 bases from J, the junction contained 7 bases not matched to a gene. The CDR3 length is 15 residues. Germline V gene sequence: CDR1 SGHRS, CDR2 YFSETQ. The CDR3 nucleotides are TGCGCCAGCAGCTTGAAACAGGGGGCGCCGGCTGAAGCTTTCTTT. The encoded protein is CASSLKQGAPAEAFF. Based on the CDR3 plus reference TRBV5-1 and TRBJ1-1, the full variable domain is KAGVTQTPRYLIKTRGQQVTLSCSPISGHRSVSWYQQTPGQGLQFLFEYFSETQRNKGNFPGRFSGRQFSNSRSEMNVSTLELGDSALYLCASSLKQGAPAEAFFGQGTRLTVV.

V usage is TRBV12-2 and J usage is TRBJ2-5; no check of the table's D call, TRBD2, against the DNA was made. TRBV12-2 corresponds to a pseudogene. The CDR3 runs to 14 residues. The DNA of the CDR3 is TGTGCAAGTCGCGCGAGGAGGGGTCCAGAGACCCAGTACTTC. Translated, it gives CASRARRGPETQYF.

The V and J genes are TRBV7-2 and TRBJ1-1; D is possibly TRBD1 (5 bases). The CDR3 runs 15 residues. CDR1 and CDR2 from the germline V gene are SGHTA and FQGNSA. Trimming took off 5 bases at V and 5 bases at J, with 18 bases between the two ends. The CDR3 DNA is TGTGCCAGCAGCGTATCCAGGCAGGGAGGGACTGAAGCTTTCTTT. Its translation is CASSVSRQGGTEAFF.

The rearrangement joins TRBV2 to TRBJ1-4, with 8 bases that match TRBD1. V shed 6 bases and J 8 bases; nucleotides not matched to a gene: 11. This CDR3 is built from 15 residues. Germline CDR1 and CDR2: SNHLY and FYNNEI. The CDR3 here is CASRQTGASLEKLFF. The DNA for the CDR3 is TGTGCCAGCAGGCAGACAGGGGCCTCTCTCGAAAAACTGTTTTTT.

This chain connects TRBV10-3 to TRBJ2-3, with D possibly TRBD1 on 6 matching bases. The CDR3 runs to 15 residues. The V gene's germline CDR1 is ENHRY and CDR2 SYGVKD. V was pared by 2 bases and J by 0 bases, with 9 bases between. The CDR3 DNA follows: TGTGCCATCAGTGAGGGACAGTCCAGCACAGATACGCAGTATTTT. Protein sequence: CAISEGQSSTDTQYF.

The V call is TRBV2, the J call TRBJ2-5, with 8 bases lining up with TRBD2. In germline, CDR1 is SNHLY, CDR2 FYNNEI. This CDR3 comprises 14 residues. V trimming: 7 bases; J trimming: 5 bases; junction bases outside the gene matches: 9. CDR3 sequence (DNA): TGTGCCAGCACGGCGGGGGGTCTCACCGAGACCCAGTACTTC. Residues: CASTAGGLTETQYF. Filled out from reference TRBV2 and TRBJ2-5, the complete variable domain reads EPEVTQTPSHQVTQMGQEVILRCVPISNHLYFYWYRQILGQKVEFLVSFYNNEISEKSEIFDDQFSVERPDGSNFTLKIRSTKLEDSAMYFCASTAGGLTETQYFGPGTRLLVL.

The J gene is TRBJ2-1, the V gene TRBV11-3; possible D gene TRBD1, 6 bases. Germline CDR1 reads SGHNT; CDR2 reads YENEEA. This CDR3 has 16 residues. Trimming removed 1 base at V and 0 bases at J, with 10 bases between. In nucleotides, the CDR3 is TGTGCCAGCAGCTTAGTCGGACAGAGCTCCTACAATGAGCAGTTCTTC. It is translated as CASSLVGQSSYNEQFF.

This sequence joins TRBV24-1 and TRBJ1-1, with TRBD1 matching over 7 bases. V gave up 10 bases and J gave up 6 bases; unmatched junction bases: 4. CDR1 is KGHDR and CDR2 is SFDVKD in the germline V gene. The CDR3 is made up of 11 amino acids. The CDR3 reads CATQQGAEAFF. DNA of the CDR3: TGTGCCACACAGCAGGGGGCTGAAGCTTTCTTT.

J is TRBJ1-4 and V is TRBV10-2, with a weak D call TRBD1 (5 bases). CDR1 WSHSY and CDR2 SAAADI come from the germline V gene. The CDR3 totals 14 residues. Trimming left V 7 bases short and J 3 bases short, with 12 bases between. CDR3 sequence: CASKEGKANEKLFF. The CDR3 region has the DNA TGCGCCAGCAAGGAGGGGAAGGCTAATGAAAAACTGTTTTTT.

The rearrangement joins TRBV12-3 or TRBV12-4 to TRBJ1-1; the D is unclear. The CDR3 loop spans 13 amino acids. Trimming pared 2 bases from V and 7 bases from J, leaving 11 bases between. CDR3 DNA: TGTGCCAGCAGTTTAAGTTTAGGGAGTGAAGCTTTCTTT. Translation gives CASSLSLGSEAFF.

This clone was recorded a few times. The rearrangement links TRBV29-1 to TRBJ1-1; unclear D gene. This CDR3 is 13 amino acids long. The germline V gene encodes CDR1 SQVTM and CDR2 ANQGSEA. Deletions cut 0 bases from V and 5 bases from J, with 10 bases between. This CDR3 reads CSVEEWSRTEAFF. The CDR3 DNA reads TGCAGCGTTGAAGAATGGAGTAGGACTGAAGCTTTCTTT.

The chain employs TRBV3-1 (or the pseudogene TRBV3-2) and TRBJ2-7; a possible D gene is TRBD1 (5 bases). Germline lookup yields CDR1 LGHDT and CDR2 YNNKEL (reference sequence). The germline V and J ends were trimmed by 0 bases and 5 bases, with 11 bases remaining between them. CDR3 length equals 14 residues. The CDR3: CASSQERGSNEQYF. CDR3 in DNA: TGTGCCAGCAGCCAAGAAAGGGGCTCTAACGAGCAGTACTTC.

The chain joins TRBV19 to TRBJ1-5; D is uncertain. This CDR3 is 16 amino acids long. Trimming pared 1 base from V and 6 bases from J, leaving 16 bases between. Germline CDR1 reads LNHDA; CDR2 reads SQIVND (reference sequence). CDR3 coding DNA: TGTGCCAGTAGTATAGCCAACCATCGGGGAAGTCAGCCCCAGCATTTT. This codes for CASSIANHRGSQPQHF. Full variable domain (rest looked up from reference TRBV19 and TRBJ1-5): DGGITQSPKYLFRKEGQNVTLSCEQNLNHDAMYWYRQDPGQGLRLIYYSQIVNDFQKGDIAEGYSVSREKKESFPLTVTSAQKNPTAFYLCASSIANHRGSQPQHFGDGTRLSIL.

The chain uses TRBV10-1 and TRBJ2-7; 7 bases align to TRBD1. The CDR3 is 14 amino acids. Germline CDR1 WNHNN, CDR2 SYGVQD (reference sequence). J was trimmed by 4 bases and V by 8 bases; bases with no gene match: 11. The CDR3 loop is CASFTGATKYEQYF. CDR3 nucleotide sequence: TGCGCCAGCTTCACAGGGGCGACCAAGTACGAGCAGTACTTC.

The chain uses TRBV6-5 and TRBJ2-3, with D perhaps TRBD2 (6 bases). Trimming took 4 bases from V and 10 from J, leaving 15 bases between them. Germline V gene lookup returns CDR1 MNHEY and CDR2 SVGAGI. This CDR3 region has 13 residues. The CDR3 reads CASSSSRGFAQYF. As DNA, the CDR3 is TGTGCCAGCAGTTCCTCGCGGGGTTTTGCGCAGTATTTT.

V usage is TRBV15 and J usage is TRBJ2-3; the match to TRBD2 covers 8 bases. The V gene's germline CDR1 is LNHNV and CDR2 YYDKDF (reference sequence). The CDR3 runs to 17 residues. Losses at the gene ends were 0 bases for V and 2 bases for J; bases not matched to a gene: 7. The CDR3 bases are TGTGCCACCAGCAGAGATCAGGAGCGGGGGTACACAGATACGCAGTATTTT. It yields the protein CATSRDQERGYTDTQYF.

CDR3 sequence: CASSEQGYEAFF. CDR3 sequence (DNA): TGTGCCAGCAGTGAGCAGGGGTATGAGGCTTTCTTT. The chain joins TRBV6-1 to TRBJ1-1, with D perhaps matching TRBD1 (6 bases). This CDR3 is 12 amino acids long. The germline V gene has CDR1 MNHNS and CDR2 SASEGT. V was clipped by 3 bases and J by 11 bases, with 13 bases between them.

The chain's CDR3 is CASTPGEYTEAFF. The CDR3 DNA reads TGTGCCAGCACCCCCGGGGAGTACACTGAAGCTTTCTTT. The chain is built from TRBV12-3 or TRBV12-4 and TRBJ1-1, with no clear D. V lost 7 bases and J 3 bases, leaving 12 bases between the germline ends. The CDR3 sequence is 13 residues long.

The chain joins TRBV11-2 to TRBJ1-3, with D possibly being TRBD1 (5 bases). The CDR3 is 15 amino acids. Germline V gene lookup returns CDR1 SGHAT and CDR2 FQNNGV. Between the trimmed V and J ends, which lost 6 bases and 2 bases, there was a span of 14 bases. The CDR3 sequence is CASSFIRGAGNTIYF. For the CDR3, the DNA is TGTGCCAGCAGTTTTATTCGGGGGGCTGGAAACACCATATATTTT.

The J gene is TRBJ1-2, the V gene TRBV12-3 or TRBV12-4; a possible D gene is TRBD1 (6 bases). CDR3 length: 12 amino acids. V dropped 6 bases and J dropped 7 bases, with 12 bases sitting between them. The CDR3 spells CASSSGDPGYTF. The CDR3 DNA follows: TGTGCCAGCAGCTCAGGGGATCCTGGCTACACCTTC.

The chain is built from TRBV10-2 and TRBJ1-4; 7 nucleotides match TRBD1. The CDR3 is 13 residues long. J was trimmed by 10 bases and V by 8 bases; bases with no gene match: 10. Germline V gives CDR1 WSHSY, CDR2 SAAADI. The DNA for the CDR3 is TGCGCCAGCTCAGGTCGACAGGGCCGAAAACTGTTTTTT. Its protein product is CASSGRQGRKLFF.

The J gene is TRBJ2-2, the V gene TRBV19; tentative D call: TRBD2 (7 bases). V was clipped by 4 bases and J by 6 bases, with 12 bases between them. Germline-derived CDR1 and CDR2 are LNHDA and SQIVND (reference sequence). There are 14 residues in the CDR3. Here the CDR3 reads CASSTAGASGELFF. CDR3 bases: TGTGCCAGTAGTACTGCGGGGGCATCCGGGGAGCTGTTTTTT.

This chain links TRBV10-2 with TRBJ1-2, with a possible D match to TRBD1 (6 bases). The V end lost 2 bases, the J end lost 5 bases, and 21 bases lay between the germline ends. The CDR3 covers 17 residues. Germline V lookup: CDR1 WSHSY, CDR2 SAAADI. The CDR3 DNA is TGCGCCAGCAGTGAGGCCCCCGGCGGGGGCGGAAGGTATGGCTACACCTTC. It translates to CASSEAPGGGGRYGYTF.